This entry lists 29 T cell receptor beta chains sequenced from one sample in a study of blood T cell repertoires in COVID-19. Clones were read by immunoSEQ multiplex PCR, and TCRdb kept only the in-frame ones, dropping some. The sample holds roughly 150,000 clones, approximately 90% seen once. Material for sequencing was peripheral blood. All receptors derive from a man between 18 and 35 years old with COVID-19, enrolled during active disease.

Only one count was recorded for this clone. The chain is built from TRBV27 and TRBJ2-7, with D maybe TRBD1 (6 bases). Trimming took off 6 bases at V and 2 bases at J, with 11 bases between the two ends. This CDR3 has 13 amino acids. The germline gives CDR1 MNHEY, CDR2 SMNVEV (reference sequence). The CDR3 reads CASREQGTYEQYF. DNA of the CDR3: TGTGCCAGCAGGGAACAGGGTACCTACGAGCAGTACTTC.

The V call is TRBV12-3 or TRBV12-4, the J call TRBJ2-1, with a weak D call TRBD2 (5 bases). The CDR3 contains 12 residues. V was pared by 7 bases and J by 10 bases, with 14 bases between. CDR3 sequence reads: CASNPLRGEQFF. The CDR3 coding sequence is TGTGCCAGCAACCCCCTCCGGGGAGAGCAGTTCTTC.

This chain joins TRBV19 and TRBJ2-1; 9 bases fit TRBD2. The CDR3 runs 16 residues. From germline, CDR1 is LNHDA and CDR2 SQIVND (reference sequence). The V and J ends lost 6 bases and 9 bases, in that order; junction bases with no gene match: 15. The CDR3 nucleotides read TGTGCCAGTAGAAGGGAAGAGGGGCTAGCGGGAACTGAGCAGTTCTTC. This sequence encodes CASRREEGLAGTEQFF.

The genes are TRBV3-1 (or the pseudogene TRBV3-2) and TRBJ2-7; 9 nucleotides agree with TRBD2. V lost 1 base to trimming and J lost 5 bases; unmatched junction nucleotides: 12. This CDR3 contains 17 residues. The germline gives CDR1 LGHDT, CDR2 YNNKEL (reference sequence). The CDR3 DNA reads TGTGCCAGCAGCCAAGCGTGGACTAGCGCTCGAGACAACGAGCAGTACTTC. Amino acid sequence: CASSQAWTSARDNEQYF.

The chain has TRBV18 and TRBJ2-2, with a tentative D call TRBD2 (6 bases). The length of the CDR3 is 16 residues. Trimming pared 3 bases from V and 2 bases from J, leaving 13 bases between. In germline, CDR1 is KGHSH, CDR2 LQKENI. The CDR3 DNA reads as TGTGCCAGCTCACCTGAACTAGCTGAAAACACCGGGGAGCTGTTTTTT. Encoded protein: CASSPELAENTGELFF.

The chain employs TRBV29-1 and TRBJ2-1; TRBD2 aligns across 11 bases. V shed 3 bases, J shed 0 bases, and the junction held 7 bases outside the gene matches. The CDR3 contains 17 residues. Germline V gene sequence: CDR1 SQVTM, CDR2 ANQGSEA. As DNA, the CDR3 is TGCAGCGTTGAGGCTAGCGGGGGGAGGAGCTCCTACAATGAGCAGTTCTTC. The encoded protein is CSVEASGGRSSYNEQFF.

The V gene is TRBV2, the J gene TRBJ2-1, with TRBD2 matching 13 bases. Germline values: CDR1 SNHLY, CDR2 FYNNEI. The CDR3 consists of 14 residues. The V segment lost 6 bases and the J segment 12 bases; nucleotides outside the gene matches: 8. The DNA of the CDR3 is TGTGCCAGCAGCCCGGGACTAGCGGGATCGGGGCAGTTCTTC. It is translated as CASSPGLAGSGQFF. The full variable domain, in which reference TRBV2 and TRBJ2-1 provide the parts outside the CDR3, is EPEVTQTPSHQVTQMGQEVILRCVPISNHLYFYWYRQILGQKVEFLVSFYNNEISEKSEIFDDQFSVERPDGSNFTLKIRSTKLEDSAMYFCASSPGLAGSGQFFGPGTRLTVL.

The chain links TRBV6-5 to TRBJ2-7; TRBD1 matches at 7 bases. CDR1 is MNHEY, CDR2 SVGAGI, per germline. The CDR3 spans 15 residues. V trimming: 6 bases; J trimming: 4 bases; junction bases outside the gene matches: 12. CDR3 sequence: CASRINRDRVYEQYF. The CDR3 region has the DNA TGTGCCAGCAGGATTAACCGGGACAGAGTATACGAGCAGTACTTC.

The genes are TRBV27 and TRBJ1-2; TRBD1 is a possible D gene (6 bases). The V end was cut by 0 bases, the J end by 3 bases, with 26 bases between. This CDR3 has 20 amino acids. CDR1 is MNHEY, CDR2 SMNVEV, per germline (reference sequence). The CDR3, as DNA: TGTGCCAGCAGTTTATCGAGGGGCATCAGGGGAGTCGGTGGTGACTATGGCTACACCTTC. The encoded protein is CASSLSRGIRGVGGDYGYTF.

The chain uses TRBV6-5 and TRBJ1-6, with 9 bases aligning to TRBD1. V lost 6 bases and J lost 9; bases outside the gene matches: 6. Germline V gene sequence: CDR1 MNHEY, CDR2 SVGAGI. The CDR3 sequence is 14 residues long. This chain's CDR3 is CASRSGTGRSPLHF. The CDR3 DNA follows: TGTGCCAGCAGATCCGGGACAGGGCGTTCACCCCTCCACTTT.

The rearrangement uses TRBV2 and TRBJ2-5, with 9 bases matching TRBD1. V gave up 6 bases and J gave up 3 bases; unmatched junction bases: 14. Per germline, CDR1 SNHLY and CDR2 FYNNEI. CDR3 length: 17 amino acids. Here the CDR3 reads CASSKYLGQGQKETQYF. The CDR3 DNA is TGTGCCAGCAGCAAATACCTTGGACAGGGGCAGAAAGAGACCCAGTACTTC.

V is TRBV25-1 and J is TRBJ1-1, with D maybe TRBD1 (6 bases). In germline, CDR1 is MGHDK, CDR2 SYGVNS. V lost 3 bases, J lost 4 bases, and 21 bases lay in between. The CDR3 runs 17 residues. DNA of the CDR3: TGTGCCAGCAGTGAGGCCCTGGGGCGGGGGGCCAGCACTGAAGCTTTCTTT. Its translation is CASSEALGRGASTEAFF.

The rearrangement uses TRBV7-3 and TRBJ2-5; D uncertain. V was clipped by 1 base and J by 5 bases, with 8 bases between them. Germline V lookup: CDR1 SGHTA, CDR2 FQGTGA. The CDR3 contains 13 residues. CDR3 bases: TGTGCCAGCAGCTTAAACTGGCGGGAGACCCAGTACTTC. Translated: CASSLNWRETQYF.

The V gene is TRBV24-1, the J gene TRBJ2-1; 8 nucleotides agree with TRBD2. The CDR3 has 16 amino acids. Germline V gene data show CDR1 as KGHDR and CDR2 as SFDVKD. The J segment lost 4 bases and the V segment lost 5 bases, leaving 9 bases of the junction unmatched. CDR3 loop: CATSGGLALGYNEQFF. Here the CDR3 DNA reads TGTGCCACCAGTGGCGGACTAGCTTTGGGGTACAATGAGCAGTTCTTC.

The CDR3: CASSSRRDRGTDGYTF. The CDR3 bases are TGTGCCAGCAGTTCACGCCGGGACAGGGGCACCGATGGCTACACCTTC. The chain carries TRBV6-2 or TRBV6-3 and TRBJ1-2; 10 bases are a match to TRBD1. The J segment lost 6 bases and the V segment lost 4 bases, leaving 11 bases of the junction unmatched. Germline loops: CDR1 MNHEY, CDR2 SVGEGT. CDR3 size: 16 residues.

This clone was seen a single time. The chain uses TRBV3-1 (or the pseudogene TRBV3-2) and TRBJ2-1; TRBD2 agrees at 11 bases. The CDR3 covers 15 residues. Germline loops: CDR1 LGHDT, CDR2 YNNKEL (reference sequence). The J segment lost 5 bases and the V segment lost 4 bases, leaving 4 bases of the junction unmatched. CDR3 DNA sequence: TGTGCCAGCAGCCTCGGACTAGCGGGCCACAATGAGCAGTTCTTC. This codes for CASSLGLAGHNEQFF.

This clone was counted between two and nine times. J is TRBJ2-7 and V is TRBV14, with D maybe TRBD1 (6 bases). Germline CDR1 reads SGHDN; CDR2 reads FVKESK. The length of the CDR3 is 16 residues. Deletions cut 0 bases from V and 1 base from J, with 13 bases between. CDR3 region: CASSQDPVTGSYEQYF. The CDR3 DNA reads TGTGCCAGCAGCCAAGATCCGGTCACAGGGTCCTACGAGCAGTACTTC.

About this clone itself: At one boundary the junction diverges from the germline segment, which might be a read error. The chain employs TRBV5-1 and TRBJ1-4; 9 bases map to TRBD1. The germline gives CDR1 SGHRS, CDR2 YFSETQ. The CDR3 loop spans 16 amino acids. The chain's CDR3 is CASSLGTGATNEKLLF. In DNA, the CDR3 is TGCGCCAGCAGCTTGGGGACAGGGGCAACTAATGAAAAACTGCTTTTT.

This CDR3 is CASNPIRLAGQHSYEQYF. CDR3 nucleotide sequence: TGTGCCAGCAATCCTATACGACTAGCGGGCCAACACTCCTACGAGCAGTACTTC. J is TRBJ2-7 and V is TRBV28; the match to TRBD2 covers 10 bases. V was pared by 7 bases and J by 0 bases, with 15 bases of the junction left unmatched. There are 18 residues in the CDR3. Germline assignment: CDR1 MDHEN and CDR2 SYDVKM.

J is TRBJ1-2 and V is TRBV7-8; 8 nucleotides match TRBD1. The germline V gene has CDR1 SGHVS and CDR2 FQNEAQ. Trimming at V came to 1 base and at J to 6 bases, leaving 4 bases not matched to a gene. This CDR3 has 14 amino acids. The CDR3 DNA sequence: TGTGCCAGCAGCTTAGGCGTACAGGGGGATGGCTACACCTTC. Translating it yields CASSLGVQGDGYTF.

The chain uses TRBV4-2 and TRBJ2-7; 7 positions match TRBD1. Germline V gene sequence: CDR1 LGHNA, CDR2 YNFKEQ. This CDR3 region has 15 residues. V dropped 2 bases and J dropped 2; count of bases not matched to a gene: 6. CDR3 sequence (DNA): TGTGCCAGCAGCCAACCCCGGCAGGGGGCCTACGAGCAGTACTTC. This gives the protein CASSQPRQGAYEQYF.

The chain employs TRBV5-1 and TRBJ2-3; 7 nucleotides match TRBD2. V shed 1 base and J 4 bases; nucleotides not matched to a gene: 6. The germline V gene has CDR1 SGHRS and CDR2 YFSETQ. The CDR3 loop spans 15 amino acids. The CDR3 DNA sequence: TGCGCCAGCAGCTTGTCGGGGGGAGGCCCAGATACGCAGTATTTT. Residues: CASSLSGGGPDTQYF.

This clone was found a few times. The chain carries TRBV7-2 and TRBJ2-6; D is ambiguous. Germline V gives CDR1 SGHTA, CDR2 FQGNSA. This CDR3 comprises 15 residues. Trimming left V 1 base short and J 0 bases short, with 4 bases between. CDR3 sequence reads: CASSLVSSGANVLTF. CDR3 coding DNA: TGTGCCAGCAGCTTAGTCAGCTCTGGGGCCAACGTCCTGACTTTC.

V gene TRBV9 combines with J gene TRBJ1-2; 7 nucleotides line up with TRBD1. Germline V gene sequence: CDR1 SGDLS, CDR2 YYNGEE. With 2 bases clipped from V and 6 bases from J, the junction kept 10 bases outside the gene matches. There are 15 residues in the CDR3. As DNA, the CDR3 is TGTGCCAGCAGCGTCTCCCCGACAGGGCCAAATGGCTACACCTTC. This codes for CASSVSPTGPNGYTF.

The V gene is TRBV2, the J gene TRBJ2-7; TRBD1 matches at 7 bases. The V segment lost 7 bases and the J segment 4 bases; nucleotides outside the gene matches: 10. Per the germline V gene, CDR1 is SNHLY and CDR2 is FYNNEI. This CDR3 contains 14 residues. The CDR3 loop is CASTNDREKYEQYF. The CDR3 region has the DNA TGTGCCAGCACTAACGACAGGGAAAAATACGAGCAGTACTTC.

The chain couples TRBV24-1 to TRBJ2-1; TRBD2 matches at 7 bases. J gave up 3 bases and V 4 bases, and 5 bases lay outside the gene matches. Per germline, CDR1 KGHDR and CDR2 SFDVKD. This CDR3 has 15 residues. CDR3 coding DNA: TGTGCCACCAGTGACCCGGGAGGTAGCTACAATGAGCAGTTCTTC. The encoded protein is CATSDPGGSYNEQFF.

The chain couples TRBV3-1 (or the pseudogene TRBV3-2) to TRBJ2-1; D possibly corresponds to TRBD1 (6 bases). The CDR3 is 15 amino acids. The germline CDR1 and CDR2 sequences are LGHDT and YNNKEL (reference sequence). V was trimmed by 0 bases and J by 7 bases, leaving 13 bases between them. CDR3 in DNA: TGTGCCAGCAGCCAAGATGTCCCTAGGGGGAATGAGCAGTTCTTC. It translates to CASSQDVPRGNEQFF.

The chain carries TRBV5-5 and TRBJ2-1; TRBD1 might be the D (6 bases). The V and J ends lost 3 bases and 8 bases respectively, with 12 bases between them. From germline, CDR1 is SGHKS and CDR2 YYEKEE (reference sequence). The CDR3 is made up of 13 amino acids. CDR3: CASSWGPRDEQFF. In DNA, the CDR3 is TGTGCCAGCAGCTGGGGGCCTCGCGATGAGCAGTTCTTC.

The V call is TRBV4-1, the J call TRBJ1-5; tentative D call: TRBD1 (6 bases). CDR1 is MGHRA and CDR2 is YSYEKL in the germline V gene. There are 18 residues in the CDR3. The ends were cut back, 5 bases at V and 1 base at J, with 21 bases in the middle. In nucleotides, the CDR3 is TGCGCCAGCAGCGCCGACAGGCTCACATCGGACAGCAATCAGCCCCAGCATTTT. Translating gives CASSADRLTSDSNQPQHF.